This TCR beta chain was sequenced for a study of blood T cell repertoires in COVID-19. Study as a whole: The study drew acute and convalescent COVID-19 samples from the United States, Italy and Spain. Nucleic acid was either cDNA or gDNA, and it came from T cells, B-cell-depleted T cells, or PBMCs.

Per germline, CDR1 SQVTM and CDR2 ANQGSEA. The CDR3 spans 15 residues. Trimming at V came to 4 bases and at J to 5 bases, leaving 10 bases not matched to a gene. TCRdb's copy holds only in-frame clones and misses some; the assay was immunoSEQ multiplex PCR. Of nearly 90,000 clones in the sample, approximately 75% were seen once. The rearrangement uses TRBV29-1 and TRBJ2-5; 10 bases map to TRBD2. Material for sequencing was peripheral blood. The clonotype comes from a woman older than 75 with acute or convalescent COVID-19. The CDR3 here is CSVVVSGGAGETQYF. The CDR3 DNA reads TGCAGCGTTGTTGTAAGCGGGGGGGCCGGGGAGACCCAGTACTTC.